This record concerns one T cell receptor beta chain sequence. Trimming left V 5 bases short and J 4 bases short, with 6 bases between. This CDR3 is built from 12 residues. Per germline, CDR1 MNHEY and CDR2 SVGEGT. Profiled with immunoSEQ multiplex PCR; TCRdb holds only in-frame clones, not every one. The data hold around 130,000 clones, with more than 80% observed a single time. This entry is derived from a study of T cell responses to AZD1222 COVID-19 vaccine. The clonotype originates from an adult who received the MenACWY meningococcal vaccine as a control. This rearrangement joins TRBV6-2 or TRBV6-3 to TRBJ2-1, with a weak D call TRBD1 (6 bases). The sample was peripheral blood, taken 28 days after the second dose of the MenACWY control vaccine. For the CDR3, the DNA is TGTGCCAGCAGTACAGGGTACAATGAGCAGTTCTTC. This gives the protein CASSTGYNEQFF.